The T cell receptor (beta chain) under discussion was sequenced for a study of CD8 T cells in ankylosing spondylitis. Whole-study results and caveats: Ankylosing spondylitis blood seemed to carry a telltale TCR beta motif made of about 8 highly homologous variants. Earlier studies detected some motif variants in reactive arthritis synovial fluid and blood.

The CDR3 is made up of 15 amino acids. Germline V gene sequence: CDR1 SGHAT, CDR2 FQNNGV. V was shortened by 4 bases and J by 4 bases, with 16 bases between the two germline ends. TCRdb re-called the 5' RACE reads through MiXCR, storing one row per CDR3 protein. The data show around 490,000 distinct CDR3 sequences, approximately 5.3% seen once. This clonotype has ten or more counts. Its target is not known. This receptor was taken from a male donor with ankylosing spondylitis. Sample: blood, either unsorted or a sorted T cell fraction (not recorded which). The chain recombines TRBV11-2 with TRBJ1-2; D remains unclear. CDR3: CASSSFWRGSYGYTF. CDR3 nucleotides: TGTGCCAGCAGCTCATTCTGGCGGGGAAGCTATGGCTACACCTTC.